This TCR beta chain was sequenced in a study of T cell responses to AZD1222 COVID-19 vaccine. Findings of the study overall: The donor group comprised mostly white British people and more females; the analysis possibly underestimated clonal diversity. An increase in Spike-specific TCR breadth and depth was observed after two AZD1222 doses. Dominant at 160-218 and 743-854, vaccine-associated CD4 TCRs also spanned spike. Reportedly, nearly half the spike-specific TCRs target unmutated variant regions.

TCRdb keeps only in-frame clones here, not all; method: immunoSEQ multiplex PCR. The table includes approximately 100,000 clones, about 90% detected once. The CDR3 is 13 residues long. The V gene's germline CDR1 is KGHDR and CDR2 SFDVKD. The V end was cut by 9 bases, the J end by 6 bases, with 17 bases between. The sample holds a few counts of this clone. Its antigen is not known. The chain couples TRBV24-1 to TRBJ2-7, with a tentative D call TRBD2 (6 bases). Sequencing used peripheral blood, obtained on day 0 of AZD1222 vaccination. This receptor was taken from an adult in good health. The CDR3 DNA is TGTGCCACCGAGGGCACTAGGGGAGGCGAGCAGTACTTC. Its protein is CATEGTRGGEQYF.